Listed below are T cell receptor beta chains from one sample, sequenced in a study of a mutant IDH1 vaccine in newly diagnosed glioma. These receptors have no known antigen. TCRdb keeps only in-frame clones here, not all; method: immunoSEQ multiplex PCR. The sample has 31,000 or so clones; under 80% are singletons. The sequenced sample was PBMCs, obtained from a glioma patient whose treatment included an IDH1 peptide vaccine. These receptors originate from a man aged 30-40 years with glioma. The conserved cysteine and the conserved F or W are not part of the CDR3 here. Fields, in order: V gene, CDR3 protein.

V gene: TRBV19; CDR3 protein: ASSMGTGYEQY
V gene: TRBV19; CDR3 protein: ASSEAQYEQY
V gene: TRBV15; CDR3 protein: ATSRDHASYEQY
V gene: TRBV29-1; CDR3 protein: SAGLTRGDEQF
V gene: TRBV4-3; CDR3 protein: ASSQILSGGGSDTGELF
V gene: TRBV5-5; CDR3 protein: ASSLETGYRQPQH
V gene: TRBV9; CDR3 protein: ASSENVGELF
V gene: TRBV30; CDR3 protein: AVPGQGYYGYT
V gene: TRBV28; CDR3 protein: ASSAPGAHEQY
V gene: TRBV9; CDR3 protein: ASSVATSVAVNTEAF
V gene: TRBV5-1; CDR3 protein: ASSPTGGRDYGYT
V gene: TRBV6-6; CDR3 protein: ASSYSRQGPTEAF
V gene: TRBV7-2; CDR3 protein: ASSPGQLGQPQH
V gene: TRBV30; CDR3 protein: AWSPPRYGYT
V gene: TRBV19; CDR3 protein: ASSITHRNEQF
V gene: TRBV27; CDR3 protein: ASSRASGEVYEQY
V gene: TRBV11-2; CDR3 protein: ASSHDPEKTQY
V gene: TRBV10-3; CDR3 protein: ATTGGFRTEAF
V gene: TRBV4-1; CDR3 protein: ASSQGRDSGNTIY
V gene: TRBV5-6; CDR3 protein: ASSLATGWDYGYT
V gene: TRBV6-1; CDR3 protein: ASSEAERQGVMNTEAF
V gene: TRBV20-1; CDR3 protein: SARGEQY